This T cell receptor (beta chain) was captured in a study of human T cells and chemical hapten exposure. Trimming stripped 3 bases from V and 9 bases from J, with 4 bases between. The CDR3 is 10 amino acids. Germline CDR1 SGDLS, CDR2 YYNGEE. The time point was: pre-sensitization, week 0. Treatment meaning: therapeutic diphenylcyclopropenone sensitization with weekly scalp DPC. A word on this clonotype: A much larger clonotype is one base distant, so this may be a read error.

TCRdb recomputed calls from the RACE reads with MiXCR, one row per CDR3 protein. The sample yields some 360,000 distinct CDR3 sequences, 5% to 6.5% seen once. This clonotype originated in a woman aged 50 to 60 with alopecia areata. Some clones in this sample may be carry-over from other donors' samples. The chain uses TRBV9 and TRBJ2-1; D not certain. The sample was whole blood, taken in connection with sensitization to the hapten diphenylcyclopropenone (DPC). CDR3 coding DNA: TGTGCCAGCAGCGGGACTGAGCAGTTCTTC. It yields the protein CASSGTEQFF.